The next 14 T cell receptor beta chains were all read from a single sample in a study of OX40 agonist ivuxolimab in advanced cancers. Produced via immunoSEQ multiplex PCR; TCRdb's table is partial and in-frame only. The table includes 55,000 to 65,000 clones, around 83% detected once. Sequences were derived from CD4+ or CD8+ T cells sorted from blood, sampled in a trial of the OX40 agonist ivuxolimab. The receptors come from an adult with an advanced solid tumor such as melanoma, head and neck, liver or kidney cancer.

The rearrangement links TRBV7-6 to TRBJ1-2; TRBD1 aligns across 7 bases. The CDR3 runs 15 residues. In germline, CDR1 is SGHVS, CDR2 FNYEAQ. With V trimmed by 7 bases and J by 8 bases, 16 bases remained unmatched. The CDR3 reads CASNRMTGPITGYTF. CDR3 sequence (DNA): TGTGCCAGCAACCGAATGACAGGGCCTATAACGGGCTACACCTTC. Together with reference TRBV7-6 and TRBJ1-2, the CDR3 gives the full variable domain: GAGVSQSPRYKVTKRGQDVALRCDPISGHVSLYWYRQALGQGPEFLTYFNYEAQQDKSGLPNDRFSAERPEGSISTLTIQRTEQRDSAMYRCASNRMTGPITGYTFGSGTRLTVV.

This chain joins TRBV27 and TRBJ2-2, with 8 bases matching TRBD1. The V gene's germline CDR1 is MNHEY and CDR2 SMNVEV (reference sequence). J lost 0 bases, V lost 10 bases, and 10 bases had no gene match. CDR3 length: 16 residues. The CDR3 protein is CATAGGGNANTGELFF. The CDR3 nucleotides read TGTGCCACCGCAGGGGGCGGGAACGCGAACACCGGGGAGCTGTTTTTT.

J is TRBJ1-1 and V is TRBV19; 8 bases align to TRBD1. The ends lost 4 bases at V and 2 bases at J; junction bases unmatched: 9. This CDR3 has 16 amino acids. The germline V gene encodes CDR1 LNHDA and CDR2 SQIVND (reference sequence). CDR3 DNA sequence: TGTGCCAGTAGTAGACAGGGGCCTCCGTTCAACACTGAAGCTTTCTTT. Translation: CASSRQGPPFNTEAFF.

This sequence joins TRBV29-1 and TRBJ1-2; TRBD1 matches at 8 bases. J gave up 4 bases and V 7 bases, and 17 bases lay outside the gene matches. The V gene's germline CDR1 is SQVTM and CDR2 ANQGSEA. This CDR3 is built from 16 residues. The CDR3 spells CSAQLRGAGGRYGYTF. The CDR3 DNA reads as TGCAGCGCCCAACTTCGGGGAGCAGGGGGCCGCTATGGCTACACCTTC.

The chain's CDR3 is CASSLVGASYEQYF. Here the CDR3 DNA reads TGTGCCAGCAGCTTAGTAGGGGCCTCCTACGAGCAGTACTTC. The V gene is TRBV7-2, the J gene TRBJ2-7; possible D gene TRBD1, 5 bases. This CDR3 contains 14 residues. The ends were cut back, 1 base at V and 0 bases at J, with 7 bases in the middle. Looked up from germline, CDR1 is SGHTA and CDR2 is FQGNSA.

The chain carries TRBV2 and TRBJ2-5; D ambiguous. The V gene lost 6 bases and the J gene lost 5 bases, with 10 bases spanning the gap. CDR1 is SNHLY, CDR2 FYNNEI, per germline. This CDR3 region has 12 residues. The CDR3 nucleotides read TGTGCCAGCAGACTGAACCCGGAGACCCAGTACTTC. This sequence encodes CASRLNPETQYF.

The V call is TRBV27, the J call TRBJ1-6, with D hard to call. CDR3 length: 17 residues. Germline V gene sequence: CDR1 MNHEY, CDR2 SMNVEV (reference sequence). Trimming left V 5 bases short and J 0 bases short, with 14 bases between. CDR3 in amino acids: CASSPRQLSSYNSPLHF. CDR3 in DNA: TGTGCCAGCAGTCCCCGACAATTAAGCTCCTATAATTCACCCCTCCACTTT.

For the CDR3, the DNA is TGTGCCAGCAGCTTGTTCTCTTCTGGGGCCAACGTCCTGACTTTC. Protein product: CASSLFSSGANVLTF. The chain uses TRBV7-9 and TRBJ2-6; D is unclear. This CDR3 contains 15 residues. Looked up from germline, CDR1 is SEHNR and CDR2 is FQNEAQ (reference sequence). Trimming shortened V by 3 bases and J by 1 base, and 7 bases separated the two germline ends.

This clone was seen a few times. This chain uses TRBV19 with TRBJ1-1; D not certain. CDR3 length: 13 amino acids. Trimming pared 5 bases from V and 2 bases from J, leaving 9 bases between. The germline gives CDR1 LNHDA, CDR2 SQIVND (reference sequence). DNA for the CDR3: TGTGCCAGTAGTTGGCAGGTAAACACTGAAGCTTTCTTT. Translated: CASSWQVNTEAFF.

The chain uses TRBV7-8 and TRBJ1-2; unclear D gene. The length of the CDR3 is 13 residues. The ends were cut back, 2 bases at V and 4 bases at J, with 8 bases in the middle. Germline values: CDR1 SGHVS, CDR2 FQNEAQ. The CDR3 coding sequence is TGTGCCAGCAGCTTATGGGTAACCTATGGCTACACCTTC. Amino acids: CASSLWVTYGYTF.

The chain recombines TRBV4-1 with TRBJ1-5, with a weak D call TRBD1 (6 bases). Trimming left V 1 base short and J 7 bases short, with 17 bases between. Germline CDR1 MGHRA, CDR2 YSYEKL. The CDR3 is made up of 16 amino acids. CDR3 bases: TGCGCCAGCAGCCAAGGTGGACAGCTTATGGACCAGCCCCAGCATTTT. It codes for CASSQGGQLMDQPQHF.

The V and J genes are TRBV4-1 and TRBJ1-5, with TRBD1 identical over 9 bases. Germline lookup yields CDR1 MGHRA and CDR2 YSYEKL. V gave up 1 base and J gave up 3 bases; unmatched junction bases: 4. The CDR3 totals 16 residues. The CDR3 sequence: CASSQGRTGDNQPQHF. The DNA for the CDR3 is TGCGCCAGCAGCCAAGGGAGGACAGGGGACAATCAGCCCCAGCATTTT.

This sequence joins TRBV6-1 and TRBJ1-2; D might be TRBD1 (6 bases). The V end was cut by 4 bases, the J end by 8 bases, with 20 bases between. CDR3 size: 15 residues. Germline lookup yields CDR1 MNHNS and CDR2 SASEGT. The CDR3: CASSVRGRGWKGYTF. As DNA, the CDR3 is TGTGCCAGCAGTGTCCGGGGCAGGGGATGGAAGGGCTACACCTTC.

This chain connects TRBV7-2 to TRBJ2-7, with 7 bases lining up with TRBD2. CDR3 length: 16 residues. Germline CDR1 is SGHTA and CDR2 is FQGNSA. V trimming: 2 bases; J trimming: 7 bases; junction bases outside the gene matches: 14. CDR3 DNA sequence: TGTGCCAGCAGCTTAAGCTTGGGCGGGGGTGCGGTGGAGCAGTACTTC. Protein: CASSLSLGGGAVEQYF.